This T cell receptor beta chain was sequenced in a study of T cell changes during pregnancy in multiple sclerosis. Generated by immunoSEQ multiplex PCR, the TCRdb table keeps only in-frame clones and is missing some. The sample yields just under 80,000 clones, 85% to 95% seen once. CDR1 and CDR2 from the germline V gene are LNHDA and SQIVND (reference sequence). V lost 3 bases and J 7 bases, leaving 9 bases between the germline ends. CDR3 length: 12 residues. This sequence originates from a female donor with multiple sclerosis, enrolled in a pregnancy study. The sequenced sample was peripheral blood, obtained in the first trimester of pregnancy. V gene TRBV19 combines with J gene TRBJ1-2; D gene ambiguous. CDR3 in DNA: TGTGCCAGTAGTATGCGAGGGAGTGGCTACACCTTC. Translated, it gives CASSMRGSGYTF.